One sample yielded the 17 T cell receptor beta chains listed below, sequenced in a study of T cells in Graves' hyperthyroidism and ophthalmopathy. Amplification of TCR beta CDR3 regions used RNA as the template. A first-round RT-PCR of the TCR CDR3 used the HTBI primer set. TCRdb re-called the multiplex PCR reads through MiXCR, storing one row per CDR3 protein. The sample lists 500,000 to 600,000 distinct CDR3 sequences, around 17% seen once, with about 18% in the top ten. The sequenced material came from blood. The origin of the receptors is a woman under 30 with Graves' hyperthyroidism.

This clonotype was counted many times. The chain is built from TRBV20-1 and TRBJ2-3, with a possible D match to TRBD2 (6 bases). This CDR3 is built from 17 residues. V lost 0 bases and J 2 bases, leaving 18 bases between the germline ends. Germline loops: CDR1 DFQATT, CDR2 SNEGSKA (reference sequence). The CDR3 loop reads CSARDAQASATTDTQYF. The CDR3 DNA is TGCAGTGCTAGAGATGCCCAGGCTAGCGCAACCACAGATACGCAGTATTTT.

This clonotype was seen at least ten times. J is TRBJ1-2 and V is TRBV12-3 or TRBV12-4; D is undetermined. Trimming removed 7 bases at V and 4 bases at J, with 16 bases between. The CDR3 spans 14 residues. CDR3 nucleotides: TGTGCCAGCACTTCAACGCCGGCGACCTATGGCTACACCTTC. This sequence encodes CASTSTPATYGYTF.

The chain combines TRBV4-1 with TRBJ2-1, with D tentatively TRBD2 (5 bases). V was shortened by 0 bases and J by 8 bases, with 20 bases between the two germline ends. Germline loops: CDR1 MGHRA, CDR2 YSYEKL. This CDR3 contains 17 residues. The CDR3 loop reads CASSQDWRAKGEYEQFF. CDR3 sequence (DNA): TGCGCCAGCAGCCAAGACTGGCGAGCCAAGGGAGAATATGAGCAGTTCTTC.

This clonotype appeared a few times. The V call is TRBV20-1, the J call TRBJ1-5; D call uncertain. The length of the CDR3 is 16 residues. Trimming took off 6 bases at V and 4 bases at J, with 22 bases between the two ends. Germline CDR1 is DFQATT and CDR2 is SNEGSKA (reference sequence). In DNA form, the CDR3 reads TGCAGTGCCACCTCTCCGGCCTCGTATGGGAATCAGCCCCAGCATTTT. Its protein product is CSATSPASYGNQPQHF.

This clonotype was found a few times. The chain combines TRBV6-2 or TRBV6-3 with TRBJ2-7, with 7 bases matching TRBD1. In germline, CDR1 is MNHEY, CDR2 SVGEGT. This CDR3 comprises 14 residues. The ends lost 2 bases at V and 5 bases at J; junction bases unmatched: 6. The CDR3 DNA reads as TGTGCCAGCAGTTACGCAGACAGGGTCCACGAGCAGTACTTC. It translates to CASSYADRVHEQYF.

This clonotype was seen many times. The CDR3 here is CSVSYVYNEQFF. The CDR3 DNA reads TGCAGCGTTTCCTACGTCTACAATGAGCAGTTCTTC. V is TRBV29-1 and J is TRBJ2-1, with D hard to call. V lost 5 bases, J lost 3 bases, and 8 bases lay in between. This CDR3 region has 12 residues. The germline CDR1 and CDR2 sequences are SQVTM and ANQGSEA.

This chain uses TRBV20-1 with TRBJ2-1; D not certain. Germline assignment: CDR1 DFQATT and CDR2 SNEGSKA (reference sequence). CDR3 size: 11 residues. Deletions cut 0 bases from V and 8 bases from J, with 5 bases between. The CDR3 reads CSARDPYEQFF. In nucleotides, the CDR3 is TGCAGTGCTAGAGATCCCTATGAGCAGTTCTTC.

This chain uses TRBV18 with TRBJ2-3; 9 bases are shared with TRBD2. The CDR3 is 17 residues long. V lost 2 bases, J lost 4 bases, and 10 bases stayed unmatched. Germline V gene data show CDR1 as KGHSH and CDR2 as LQKENI. Here the CDR3 reads CASSPTVAGAISDTQYF. Written as DNA, the CDR3 is TGTGCCAGCTCACCAACCGTAGCGGGAGCAATCTCAGATACGCAGTATTTT.

This clonotype was detected only a few times. The chain is built from TRBV27 and TRBJ2-5, with 9 bases that match TRBD2. Germline trimming cut 5 bases from V and 4 bases from J; bases unmatched to any gene: 11. The CDR3 runs to 16 residues. Per the germline V gene, CDR1 is MNHEY and CDR2 is SMNVEV (reference sequence). CDR3 in DNA: TGTGCCAGCAGTCCGATCCTAGCGGGACGTTCAGAGACCCAGTACTTC. It translates to CASSPILAGRSETQYF.

This clonotype was found many times. The rearrangement uses TRBV11-2 and TRBJ2-2; 9 bases align to TRBD1. The germline CDR1 and CDR2 sequences are SGHAT and FQNNGV. V was pared by 2 bases and J by 6 bases, with 7 bases of the junction left unmatched. This CDR3 is built from 16 residues. This CDR3 reads CASSLSLRQGAGELFF. The CDR3 nucleotides are TGTGCCAGCAGCTTAAGCTTGAGACAGGGGGCCGGGGAGCTGTTTTTT.

This clonotype was seen more than once but under ten times. The V gene is TRBV5-1, the J gene TRBJ2-7, with a weak D call TRBD2 (6 bases). V was cut by 4 bases and J by 1 base, with 15 bases left in between. This CDR3 is 15 amino acids long. Germline CDR1 reads SGHRS; CDR2 reads YFSETQ. As DNA, the CDR3 is TGCGCCAGCAGCGACTCCGGGACTTATTCCTACGAGCAGTACTTC. This sequence encodes CASSDSGTYSYEQYF.

This clonotype has at least ten counts. The chain employs TRBV11-2 and TRBJ1-5; possible D gene TRBD1, 5 bases. CDR1 and CDR2 from the germline V gene are SGHAT and FQNNGV. V lost 1 base and J 5 bases, leaving 9 bases between the germline ends. The CDR3 totals 14 residues. Written as DNA, the CDR3 is TGTGCCAGCAGCTTAGGGGGCGCGGATCAGCCCCAGCATTTT. Its protein is CASSLGGADQPQHF.

This clonotype was seen only a few times. The chain couples TRBV6-2 or TRBV6-3 to TRBJ2-1; TRBD2 aligns across 11 bases. CDR3 length equals 15 residues. After removal of 2 bases from V and 6 bases from J, the junction contained 3 bases not matched to a gene. Germline CDR1 is MNHEY and CDR2 is SVGEGT. The CDR3 bases are TGTGCCAGCAGTTACGTAGCGGGAGGGCCCAATGAGCAGTTCTTC. It translates to CASSYVAGGPNEQFF.

This rearrangement joins TRBV6-2 or TRBV6-3 to TRBJ2-2; 8 bases are a match to TRBD2. The CDR3 contains 15 residues. The junction had 3 bases not matched to a gene; V was cut back by 5 bases and J by 1 base. The germline V gene has CDR1 MNHEY and CDR2 SVGEGT. The chain's CDR3 is CASSTTSGNTGELFF. CDR3 nucleotide sequence: TGTGCCAGCAGTACCACTAGCGGGAACACCGGGGAGCTGTTTTTT.

The chain employs TRBV12-5 and TRBJ2-5; D is unresolved. The V end lost 4 bases, the J end lost 5 bases, and 5 bases lay between the germline ends. Germline lookup yields CDR1 LGHNT and CDR2 FRNRAP. The length of the CDR3 is 11 residues. This chain's CDR3 is CASGSLETQYF. CDR3 in DNA: TGTGCTAGTGGTTCCTTGGAGACCCAGTACTTC.

The table lists this clonotype with a few counts. The chain recombines TRBV4-1 with TRBJ1-5; D ambiguous. The CDR3 covers 17 residues. Trimming shortened V by 4 bases and J by 0 bases, and 16 bases separated the two germline ends. The germline gives CDR1 MGHRA, CDR2 YSYEKL. CDR3 sequence (DNA): TGCGCCAGCAGCCTTCTGGTGGGGAGATATAGCAATCAGCCCCAGCATTTT. This encodes CASSLLVGRYSNQPQHF.

This clonotype was detected many times. The rearrangement joins TRBV7-9 to TRBJ2-3; TRBD2 agrees at 8 bases. Germline V gives CDR1 SEHNR, CDR2 FQNEAQ (reference sequence). V dropped 5 bases and J dropped 3; count of bases not matched to a gene: 7. This CDR3 is 15 amino acids long. The CDR3 DNA reads as TGTGCCAGCAGCACAAGCGGGGGTTCAACAGATACGCAGTATTTT. Protein product: CASSTSGGSTDTQYF.